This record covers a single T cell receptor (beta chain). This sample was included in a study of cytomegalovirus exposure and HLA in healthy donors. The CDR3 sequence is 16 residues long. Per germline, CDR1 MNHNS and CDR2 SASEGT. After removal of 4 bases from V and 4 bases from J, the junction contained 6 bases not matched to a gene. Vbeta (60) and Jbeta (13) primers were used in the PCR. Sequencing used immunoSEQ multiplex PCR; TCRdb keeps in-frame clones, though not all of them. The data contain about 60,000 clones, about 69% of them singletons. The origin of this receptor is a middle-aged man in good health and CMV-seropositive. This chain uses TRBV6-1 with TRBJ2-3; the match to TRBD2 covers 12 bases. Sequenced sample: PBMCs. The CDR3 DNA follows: TGTGCCAGCAGTGGGACTAGCGGGGAGGGAGCAGATACGCAGTATTTT. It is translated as CASSGTSGEGADTQYF.